This is a list of T cell receptor beta chains from one sample in a study of Ad26.COV2.S vaccination and SARS-CoV-2 variants. Here immunoSEQ multiplex PCR was the method, and the copy in TCRdb shows in-frame clones only, minus some. The table records some 420,000 clones, roughly 88% of them present only once. Sequencing was performed on peripheral blood, taken in a trial of Ad26.COV2.S vaccine versus placebo. The source is a person between 18 and 60 years old who received the Ad26.COV2.S COVID-19 vaccine or a placebo. Each CDR3 is given with its conserved first and last residue. D genes are given only for firm matches. Rows may omit the clone size; those that give it use once, few, many or a size class.

v_call: TRBV30; j_call: TRBJ2-5; clone_size: .; d_call: .; cdr3_aa: CASMLQETQYF; cdr3_nt: TGTGCCTCCATGCTGCAAGAGACCCAGTACTTC
v_call: TRBV9; j_call: TRBJ2-2; clone_size: .; d_call: .; cdr3_aa: CASSVGRTAIGELFF; cdr3_nt: TGTGCCAGCAGCGTAGGTAGAACAGCCATCGGGGAGCTGTTTTTT
v_call: TRBV16; j_call: TRBJ2-7; clone_size: .; d_call: .; cdr3_aa: CASSQSPISYEQYF; cdr3_nt: TGTGCCAGCAGCCAATCACCCATCTCCTACGAGCAGTACTTC
v_call: TRBV6-5; j_call: TRBJ2-1; clone_size: .; d_call: .; cdr3_aa: CASSYHTGLSNEQFF; cdr3_nt: TGTGCCAGCAGTTACCACACCGGACTATCAAATGAGCAGTTCTTC
v_call: TRBV19; j_call: TRBJ2-7; clone_size: .; d_call: .; cdr3_aa: CASSGRDSSSYEQYF; cdr3_nt: TGTGCCAGTAGCGGCCGGGACTCCTCCTCCTACGAGCAGTACTTC
v_call: TRBV9; j_call: TRBJ1-3; clone_size: .; d_call: .; cdr3_aa: CASSVGSGRSGNTIYF; cdr3_nt: TGTGCCAGCAGCGTAGGTTCCGGACGCTCTGGAAACACCATATATTTT
v_call: TRBV5-4; j_call: TRBJ1-5; clone_size: .; d_call: TRBD1; cdr3_aa: CASSLDRDQPQHF; cdr3_nt: TGTGCCAGCAGCCTCGACAGGGATCAGCCCCAGCATTTT
v_call: TRBV2; j_call: TRBJ2-5; clone_size: .; d_call: TRBD2; cdr3_aa: CASSWTSGGLGVGETQYF; cdr3_nt: TGTGCCAGCAGTTGGACTAGCGGGGGCCTGGGCGTCGGAGAGACCCAGTACTTC
v_call: TRBV3-1/TRBV3-2; j_call: TRBJ2-4; clone_size: .; d_call: .; cdr3_aa: CASSQDGTLRELAKNIQYF; cdr3_nt: TGTGCCAGCAGCCAAGATGGGACCCTTCGGGAGCTAGCCAAAAACATTCAGTACTTC
v_call: TRBV4-1; j_call: TRBJ1-5; clone_size: .; d_call: TRBD1; cdr3_aa: CASSQVEGQTNQPQHF; cdr3_nt: TGCGCCAGCAGCCAAGTGGAGGGACAGACTAATCAGCCCCAGCATTTT
v_call: TRBV6-5; j_call: TRBJ1-5; clone_size: .; d_call: TRBD1; cdr3_aa: CASSYVGQGNQPQHF; cdr3_nt: TGTGCCAGCAGTTACGTGGGACAGGGCAATCAGCCCCAGCATTTT
v_call: TRBV6-5; j_call: TRBJ1-2; clone_size: .; d_call: .; cdr3_aa: CATRSSHGYTF; cdr3_nt: TGTGCCACCAGGAGCAGCCATGGCTACACCTTC
v_call: TRBV9; j_call: TRBJ2-7; clone_size: .; d_call: .; cdr3_aa: CASSRVGGEQYF; cdr3_nt: TGTGCCAGCAGCCGGGTCGGGGGAGAGCAGTACTTC
v_call: TRBV27; j_call: TRBJ2-1; clone_size: .; d_call: .; cdr3_aa: CASRDQIRPFHEQFF; cdr3_nt: TGTGCCAGCAGGGACCAGATTCGTCCTTTTCATGAGCAGTTCTTC
v_call: TRBV7-9; j_call: TRBJ2-3; clone_size: .; d_call: .; cdr3_aa: CASGRGDTQYF; cdr3_nt: TGTGCCAGCGGGCGGGGAGATACGCAGTATTTT
v_call: TRBV11-2; j_call: TRBJ2-7; clone_size: .; d_call: .; cdr3_aa: CASSPKGGSAEQYF; cdr3_nt: TGTGCCAGCAGCCCGAAGGGAGGTTCAGCCGAGCAGTACTTC
v_call: TRBV19; j_call: TRBJ2-1; clone_size: .; d_call: TRBD2; cdr3_aa: CASSIALAGGRYNEQFF; cdr3_nt: TGTGCCAGTAGTATAGCCCTAGCGGGGGGGAGGTACAATGAGCAGTTCTTC
v_call: TRBV7-9; j_call: TRBJ2-5; clone_size: once; d_call: .; cdr3_aa: CASSTDWGQETQYF; cdr3_nt: TGTGCCAGCAGTACCGATTGGGGCCAAGAGACCCAGTACTTC
v_call: TRBV6-5; j_call: TRBJ1-4; clone_size: .; d_call: TRBD1; cdr3_aa: CASSYLTGGDEKLFF; cdr3_nt: TGTGCCAGCAGTTACCTGACAGGGGGGGATGAAAAACTGTTTTTT
v_call: TRBV11-1; j_call: TRBJ2-7; clone_size: .; d_call: .; cdr3_aa: CASSVATAYEQYF; cdr3_nt: TGTGCCAGCAGCGTCGCTACGGCCTACGAGCAGTACTTC
v_call: TRBV11-2; j_call: TRBJ1-3; clone_size: .; d_call: .; cdr3_aa: CASSALTVGVTGNTIYF; cdr3_nt: TGTGCCAGCAGCGCCTTAACTGTGGGGGTAACTGGAAACACCATATATTTT
v_call: TRBV2; j_call: TRBJ1-2; clone_size: .; d_call: TRBD1; cdr3_aa: CAGQGAIPLGGYTF; cdr3_nt: TGTGCCGGACAGGGGGCGATCCCTTTAGGGGGCTACACCTTC
v_call: TRBV19; j_call: TRBJ1-2; clone_size: .; d_call: .; cdr3_aa: CASRLSGAKLYGYTF; cdr3_nt: TGTGCCAGTAGACTCAGCGGGGCCAAGCTCTATGGCTACACCTTC
v_call: TRBV3-1/TRBV3-2; j_call: TRBJ1-5; clone_size: .; d_call: .; cdr3_aa: CASIRISNQPQHF; cdr3_nt: TGTGCCAGCATCAGAATCAGCAATCAGCCCCAGCATTTT
v_call: TRBV5-6; j_call: TRBJ2-7; clone_size: .; d_call: .; cdr3_aa: CASSLGYHNLNEQYF; cdr3_nt: TGTGCCAGCAGCTTGGGGTATCATAACTTAAACGAGCAGTACTTC
v_call: TRBV24-1; j_call: TRBJ2-5; clone_size: .; d_call: .; cdr3_aa: CATSGGIGGYQETQYF; cdr3_nt: TGTGCCACCAGTGGTGGGATTGGTGGATACCAAGAGACCCAGTACTTC
v_call: TRBV7-9; j_call: TRBJ1-1; clone_size: once; d_call: TRBD1; cdr3_aa: CASSLGLGGGTEAFF; cdr3_nt: TGTGCCAGCAGCTTAGGATTAGGGGGCGGCACTGAAGCTTTCTTT
v_call: TRBV2; j_call: TRBJ1-2; clone_size: .; d_call: .; cdr3_aa: CASSPQVNYGYTF; cdr3_nt: TGTGCCAGCAGTCCGCAGGTGAACTATGGCTACACCTTC
v_call: TRBV6-6; j_call: TRBJ2-3; clone_size: .; d_call: TRBD2; cdr3_aa: CASSLTSGGLSTDTQYF; cdr3_nt: TGTGCCAGCAGTCTGACTAGCGGGGGACTAAGCACAGATACGCAGTATTTT